This T cell receptor beta chain was captured in a study of cytotoxic CD8 clonotypes in ibrutinib-treated CLL. Overall study findings and caveats: Sample timing was unmatched between remission and later-progressing patients; lymph nodes unstudied. At progression, clonality fell back toward baseline after rising at ibrutinib response. Clonality correlated strongly with circulating CD8+ T cells and exceeded age-matched healthy donors at baseline.

The CDR3 totals 14 residues. Trimming left V 4 bases short and J 5 bases short, with 15 bases between. CDR1 is SGHRS and CDR2 is YFSETQ in the germline V gene. The table came from immunoSEQ multiplex PCR; TCRdb's copy has only in-frame clones and leaves some out. The sample holds approximately 150,000 clones, under 85% seen once. Comments on this clone: Its antigen is not known.

This sequence originates from a human donor with chronic lymphocytic leukemia. Here the sequenced sample was PBMCs, taken after 24 months of ibrutinib treatment. The V and J genes are TRBV5-1 and TRBJ1-1; possible D gene TRBD1, 6 bases. This CDR3 reads CASSTEGEGTEAFF. CDR3 bases: TGCGCCAGCAGCACGGAGGGGGAGGGGACTGAAGCTTTCTTT.